These 25 T cell receptor beta chains came from one sample sequenced in a study of CXCR3-negative and CXCR3-positive naive CD8 T cells. Study-level points and caveats: Higher TRB CDR3 hydrophobicity marked CXCR3-positive naive cells relative to CXCR3-negative naive cells.

5' RACE that incorporated UMI labels was used to prepare the TRB cDNA libraries. TCRdb reprocessed the 5' RACE reads, keeping one entry per CDR3 protein, no DNA. This sample's clone table lists about 85,000 distinct CDR3 sequences. What these receptors recognize is not known. Sequencing input: naive CXCR3+ CD8+ T cells from blood. Subset in this sample: CD45RO-CCR7+CD27+CD95- naive CD8+ T cells expressing CXCR3 (TNR3+). These receptors originate from a human donor in good health. Some clones in this sample may be carry-over from other donors' samples.

The V gene is TRBV15, the J gene TRBJ2-3; TCRdb indicates TRBD2, and absent DNA this call remains unverified. CDR3 length: 14 amino acids. Germline V gives CDR1 LNHNV, CDR2 YYDKDF (reference sequence). The CDR3 protein is CATSGLAITDTQYF.

The V call is TRBV7-9, the J call TRBJ2-1; TCRdb lists TRBD1, though no DNA is available to test this call. The germline V gene encodes CDR1 SEHNR and CDR2 FQNEAQ (reference sequence). This CDR3 is 14 amino acids long. The CDR3 sequence is CASGLDRGLDEQFF.

The rearrangement links TRBV28 to TRBJ2-3; TCRdb returns TRBD2, unconfirmable since there is no DNA. CDR3 length: 17 residues. Germline CDR1 reads MDHEN; CDR2 reads SYDVKM. The CDR3 here is CASSPTRLAGGTDTQYF.

This chain connects TRBV20-1 to TRBJ2-5; the D call of TRBD1 rests on TCRdb alone, since no DNA is present to check it. This CDR3 has 15 amino acids. Germline V gene lookup returns CDR1 DFQATT and CDR2 SNEGSKA (reference sequence). The CDR3 loop reads CSADKPGQGRETQYF.

This chain links TRBV4-3 with TRBJ2-5. This CDR3 has 16 residues. CDR1 LGHNA and CDR2 YSLEER come from the germline V gene. CDR3 amino acids: CASSQAFTNFQETQYF.

The chain combines TRBV5-1 with TRBJ1-4. CDR1 and CDR2 (germline): SGHRS, YFSETQ. The CDR3 covers 12 residues. CDR3 sequence: CASSLDSEKLFF.

The genes are TRBV10-2 and TRBJ2-7; as DNA is missing, the TRBD1 call by TCRdb cannot be tested. The CDR3 spans 15 residues. Germline V gives CDR1 WSHSY, CDR2 SAAADI. The CDR3 loop reads CASSPGRGDSYEQYF.

The J gene is TRBJ2-1, the V gene TRBV7-9; the D call from TCRdb, TRBD2, cannot be confirmed without DNA. Germline CDR1 is SEHNR and CDR2 is FQNEAQ (reference sequence). CDR3 length equals 16 residues. The CDR3 loop is CASSSSSGSSYNEQFF.

The J gene is TRBJ2-7, the V gene TRBV15. Per germline, CDR1 LNHNV and CDR2 YYDKDF (reference sequence). The CDR3 is 14 residues long. CDR3 amino acids: CATSSASPSFGQYF.

The rearrangement uses TRBV6-1 and TRBJ1-6; TCRdb picks TRBD1, but there is no DNA to check that call. There are 16 residues in the CDR3. The germline CDR1 and CDR2 sequences are MNHNS and SASEGT. CDR3 sequence: CASSANPGDSSSPLHF.

This chain links TRBV20-1 with TRBJ2-7. Germline lookup yields CDR1 DFQATT and CDR2 SNEGSKA (reference sequence). This CDR3 is built from 16 residues. The CDR3 here is CSARDYMNSSSYEQYF.

This chain connects TRBV4-1 to TRBJ1-1. The CDR3 has 14 amino acids. The germline V gene has CDR1 MGHRA and CDR2 YSYEKL. The CDR3 sequence is CASSLDSGWAEAFF.

The V gene is TRBV25-1, the J gene TRBJ2-1; with no DNA, the TCRdb D assignment of TRBD2 cannot be verified. There are 16 residues in the CDR3. Germline V lookup: CDR1 MGHDK, CDR2 SYGVNS. This chain's CDR3 is CASSEFRLAGGNEQFF. The full variable domain, its missing parts supplied by reference TRBV25-1 and TRBJ2-1, is EADIYQTPRYLVIGTGKKITLECSQTMGHDKMYWYQQDPGMELHLIHYSYGVNSTEKGDLSSESTVSRIRTEHFPLTLESARPSHTSQYLCASSEFRLAGGNEQFFGPGTRLTVL.

The CDR3: CASSLAGQAQETQYF. This chain joins TRBV7-7 and TRBJ2-5. From germline, CDR1 is SSHAT and CDR2 FNYEAQ (reference sequence). This CDR3 is built from 15 residues.

This chain joins TRBV15 and TRBJ1-5; TCRdb selects TRBD1, and the lack of DNA leaves this call unchecked. Germline V gene data show CDR1 as LNHNV and CDR2 as YYDKDF (reference sequence). This CDR3 is 14 amino acids long. The CDR3: CATRRDRAQEPQHF.

The genes are TRBV5-1 and TRBJ2-2; TCRdb reports TRBD1, a call that lacks DNA to check it against. This CDR3 has 13 residues. Per germline, CDR1 SGHRS and CDR2 YFSETQ. CDR3 amino acids: CASRVTGAGELFF.

This rearrangement joins TRBV4-3 to TRBJ2-1. CDR3 size: 15 residues. Germline V gives CDR1 LGHNA, CDR2 YSLEER. CDR3 loop: CASSLELAVGNEQFF.

V and J are TRBV29-1 and TRBJ2-5; TCRdb's D call, TRBD2, is unchecked because there is no DNA. Germline CDR1 reads SQVTM; CDR2 reads ANQGSEA. The CDR3 runs 12 residues. CDR3 region: CSVPLARETQYF.

The rearrangement uses TRBV28 and TRBJ2-2; the TRBD1 assignment by TCRdb is unverifiable without DNA. The CDR3 consists of 15 residues. Germline-derived CDR1 and CDR2 are MDHEN and SYDVKM. Here the CDR3 reads CASSGQGLGTGELFF.

CDR3 protein: CASSFVDEQYF. The chain has TRBV28 and TRBJ2-7. CDR1 and CDR2 from the germline V gene are MDHEN and SYDVKM. The CDR3 sequence is 11 residues long.

The chain carries TRBV11-2 and TRBJ2-5; the D call from TCRdb, TRBD1, cannot be confirmed without DNA. Germline lookup yields CDR1 SGHAT and CDR2 FQNNGV. The CDR3 extends over 15 amino acids. The CDR3 protein is CASSLDRGPAQTQYF.

The J gene is TRBJ2-5, the V gene TRBV7-3; the D gene TCRdb calls, TRBD1, cannot be checked with no DNA. The germline CDR1 and CDR2 sequences are SGHTA and FQGTGA. There are 15 residues in the CDR3. This CDR3 is CASSAEPGQGETQYF. The entire variable domain, with the rest obtained from reference TRBV7-3 and TRBJ2-5, is as follows: GAGVSQTPSNKVTEKGKYVELRCDPISGHTALYWYRQSLGQGPEFLIYFQGTGAADDSGLPNDRFFAVRPEGSVSTLKIQRTERGDSAVYLCASSAEPGQGETQYFGPGTRLLVL.

The chain has TRBV7-9 and TRBJ2-5; the TCRdb D gene call, TRBD1, has no DNA to confirm it. Germline V gene sequence: CDR1 SEHNR, CDR2 FQNEAQ (reference sequence). The CDR3 is 16 residues long. The CDR3 spells CASSLDYGTDQETQYF.

The V call is TRBV4-1, the J call TRBJ2-5. CDR1 is MGHRA and CDR2 is YSYEKL in the germline V gene. This CDR3 contains 14 residues. CDR3: CASSQLFGQETQYF.

The chain combines TRBV21-1 with TRBJ2-7; TCRdb calls TRBD1, which cannot be checked without DNA. TRBV21-1 is recorded as a pseudogene. CDR3 size: 15 residues. The chain's CDR3 is CASSEKGTGNDEQYF.